This TCR beta chain was captured by sequencing in a study of CD8+ T cells in alopecia areata. This CDR3 has 16 amino acids. Treatment meaning: oral pan-JAK inhibitor, 5-10 mg twice daily. Following extraction, RNA underwent reverse transcription to cDNA, which served as the sequencing template. Profiled with immunoSEQ multiplex PCR; TCRdb holds only in-frame clones, not every one. The table shows roughly 100,000 clones, with around 60% occurring only once. Sequencing used CD8+ T cells sorted from blood, obtained at approximately week 56, from a patient treated with tofacitinib. V and J are TRBV21-1 and TRBJ2-3; the table's D call TRBD2 went unverified against the DNA. TRBV21-1 is described as a pseudogene. The origin of this receptor is a human donor with alopecia areata. The CDR3 loop is CASSKRFVPGIDTQYF. The DNA of the CDR3 is TGTGCCAGCAGCAAACGATTCGTACCGGGAATCGATACGCAGTATTTT.